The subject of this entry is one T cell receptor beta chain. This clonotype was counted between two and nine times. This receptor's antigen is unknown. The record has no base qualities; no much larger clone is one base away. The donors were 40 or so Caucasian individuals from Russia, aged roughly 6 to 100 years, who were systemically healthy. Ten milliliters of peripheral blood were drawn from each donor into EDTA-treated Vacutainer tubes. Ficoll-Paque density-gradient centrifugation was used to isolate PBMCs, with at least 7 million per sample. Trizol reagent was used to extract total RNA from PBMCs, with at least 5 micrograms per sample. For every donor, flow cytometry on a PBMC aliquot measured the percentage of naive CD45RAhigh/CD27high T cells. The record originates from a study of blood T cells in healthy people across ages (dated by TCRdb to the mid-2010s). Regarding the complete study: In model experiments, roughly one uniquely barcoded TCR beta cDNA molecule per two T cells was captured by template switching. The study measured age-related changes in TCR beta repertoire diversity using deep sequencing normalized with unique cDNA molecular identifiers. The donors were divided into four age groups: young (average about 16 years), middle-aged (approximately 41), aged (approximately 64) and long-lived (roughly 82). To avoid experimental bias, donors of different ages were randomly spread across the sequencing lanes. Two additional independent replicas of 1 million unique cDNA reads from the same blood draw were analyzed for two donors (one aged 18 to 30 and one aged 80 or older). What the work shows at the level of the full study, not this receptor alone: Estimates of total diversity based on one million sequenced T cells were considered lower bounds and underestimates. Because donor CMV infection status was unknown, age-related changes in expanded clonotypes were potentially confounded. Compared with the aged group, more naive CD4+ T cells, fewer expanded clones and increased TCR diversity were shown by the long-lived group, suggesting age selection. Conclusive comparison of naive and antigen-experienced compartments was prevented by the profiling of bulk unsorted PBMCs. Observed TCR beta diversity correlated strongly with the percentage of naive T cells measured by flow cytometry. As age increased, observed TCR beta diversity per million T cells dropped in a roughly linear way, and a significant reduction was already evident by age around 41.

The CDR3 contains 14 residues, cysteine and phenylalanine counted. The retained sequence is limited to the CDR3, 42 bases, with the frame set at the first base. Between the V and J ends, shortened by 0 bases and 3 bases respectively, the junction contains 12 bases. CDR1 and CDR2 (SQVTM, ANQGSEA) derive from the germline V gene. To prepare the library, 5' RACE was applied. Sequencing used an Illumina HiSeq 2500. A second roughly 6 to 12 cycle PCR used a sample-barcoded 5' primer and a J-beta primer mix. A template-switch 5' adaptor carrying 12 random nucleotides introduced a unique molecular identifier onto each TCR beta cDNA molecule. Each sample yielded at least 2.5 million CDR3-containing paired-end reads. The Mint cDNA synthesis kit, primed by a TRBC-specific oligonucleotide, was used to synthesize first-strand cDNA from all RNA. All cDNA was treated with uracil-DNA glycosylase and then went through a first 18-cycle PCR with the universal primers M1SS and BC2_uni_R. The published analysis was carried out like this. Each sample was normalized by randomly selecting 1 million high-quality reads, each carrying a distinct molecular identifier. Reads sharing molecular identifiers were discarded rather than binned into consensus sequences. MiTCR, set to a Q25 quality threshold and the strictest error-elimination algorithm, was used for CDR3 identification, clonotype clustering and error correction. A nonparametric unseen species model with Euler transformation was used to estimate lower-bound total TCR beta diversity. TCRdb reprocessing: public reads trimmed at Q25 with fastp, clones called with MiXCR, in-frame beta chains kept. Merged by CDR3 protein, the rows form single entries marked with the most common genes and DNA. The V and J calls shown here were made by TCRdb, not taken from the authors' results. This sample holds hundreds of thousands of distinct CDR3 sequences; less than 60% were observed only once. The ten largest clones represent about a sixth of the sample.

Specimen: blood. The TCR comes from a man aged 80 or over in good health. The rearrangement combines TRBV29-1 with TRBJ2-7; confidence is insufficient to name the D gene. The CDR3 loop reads CSVEDQDGFYEQYF. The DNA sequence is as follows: TGCAGCGTTGAAGATCAGGACGGGTTCTACGAGCAGTACTTC.